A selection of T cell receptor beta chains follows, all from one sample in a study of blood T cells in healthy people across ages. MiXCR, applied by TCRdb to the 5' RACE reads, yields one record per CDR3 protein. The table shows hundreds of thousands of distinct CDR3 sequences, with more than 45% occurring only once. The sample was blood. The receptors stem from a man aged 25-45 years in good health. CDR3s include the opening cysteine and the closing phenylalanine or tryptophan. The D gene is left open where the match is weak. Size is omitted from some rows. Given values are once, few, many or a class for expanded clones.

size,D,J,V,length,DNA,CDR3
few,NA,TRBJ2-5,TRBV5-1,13,TGCGCCAGCAGCTCAGGGTTTTCAGAGACCCAGTACTTC,CASSSGFSETQYF
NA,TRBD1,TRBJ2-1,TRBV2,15,TGTGCCACGGAGACCCCTGGAACAGGGGGGTATGAGCAGTTCTTC,CATETPGTGGYEQFF
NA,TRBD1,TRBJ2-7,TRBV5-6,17,TGTGTCAGCAGCTTGATATATCCGACAGGGATGAGCTACGAGCAGTACTTC,CVSSLIYPTGMSYEQYF
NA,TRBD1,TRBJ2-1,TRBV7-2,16,TGTGCCAGCAGGCGGACAGGGGCGAGCTCCTACAATGAGCAGTTCTTC,CASRRTGASSYNEQFF
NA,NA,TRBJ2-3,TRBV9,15,TGTGCCAGCAGCGTAACGGGGATTAGCACAGATACGCAGTATTTT,CASSVTGISTDTQYF
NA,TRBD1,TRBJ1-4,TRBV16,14,TGTGCCAGCAGCCGACAGGGATCTAATGAAAAACTGTTTTTT,CASSRQGSNEKLFF
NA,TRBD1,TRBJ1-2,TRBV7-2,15,TGTGCCAGCAGCCTGGGACAGGGGGCGCGGTATGGCTACACCTTC,CASSLGQGARYGYTF
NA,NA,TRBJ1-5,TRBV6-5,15,TGTGCCAGCAGTTACTCTAGACAGAGCAATCAGCCCCAGCATTTT,CASSYSRQSNQPQHF
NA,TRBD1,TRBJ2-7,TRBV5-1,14,TGCGCCAGCAGCTGGCAAAGGGGGCACAACGAGCAGTACTTC,CASSWQRGHNEQYF
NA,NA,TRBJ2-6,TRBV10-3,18,TGTGCCATCAGTGAGTCGATTTTCGGCGTCTCTGGGGCCAACGTCCTGACTTTC,CAISESIFGVSGANVLTF
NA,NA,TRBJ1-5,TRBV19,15,TGTGCCAGTAGTAAAGGGGGAAACGGCAATCAGCCCCAGCATTTT,CASSKGGNGNQPQHF
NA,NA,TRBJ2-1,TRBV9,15,TGTGCCAGCAGCGTAGTTGGGGGGACCTACAATGAGCAGTTCTTC,CASSVVGGTYNEQFF
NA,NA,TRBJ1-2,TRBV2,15,TGTGCCAGCAGTGAAAGGCCGGGGACAATCTATGGCTACACCTTC,CASSERPGTIYGYTF
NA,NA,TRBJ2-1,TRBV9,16,TGTGCCAGCAGCGTAGGGGACCTACAAGAATACAATGAGCAGTTCTTC,CASSVGDLQEYNEQFF
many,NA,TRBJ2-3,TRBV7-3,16,TGTGCCAGCAGCTTATCAAGGGCGCCTAGCACAGATACGCAGTATTTT,CASSLSRAPSTDTQYF
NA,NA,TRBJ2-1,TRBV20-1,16,TGCAGTGCGACCAGACTTCAGTACCTCGGTTACAATGGGCAGTTCTTC,CSATRLQYLGYNGQFF
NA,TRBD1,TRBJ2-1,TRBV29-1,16,TGCAGCGTTGAAGATCTTACAGGGGTGGAGTTCCATGAGCAGTTCTTC,CSVEDLTGVEFHEQFF
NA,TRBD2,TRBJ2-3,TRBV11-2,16,TGTGCCAGCAGCTTAACACTAGCGGGATACTCAGATACGCAGTATTTT,CASSLTLAGYSDTQYF
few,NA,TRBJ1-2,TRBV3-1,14,TGTGCCAGCAGCCAAGGAAGGGCGTCCTATGGCTACACCTTC,CASSQGRASYGYTF
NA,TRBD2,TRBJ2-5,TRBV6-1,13,TGTGCCATCCGGGAGGGTGGGCAAGAGACCCAGTACTTC,CAIREGGQETQYF
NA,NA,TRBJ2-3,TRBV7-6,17,TGTGCCAGCAGCTTCCCGCCCGGACAGCCCGGCACAGATACGCAGTATTTT,CASSFPPGQPGTDTQYF
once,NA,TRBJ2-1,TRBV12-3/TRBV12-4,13,TGTGCCAGCACCAGGACGGGTAGGAATGAGCAGTTCTTC,CASTRTGRNEQFF
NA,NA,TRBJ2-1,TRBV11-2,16,TGTGCCAGCAGCCCAACCTTCTTAGCGGCGGGGAGTGAGCAGTTCTTC,CASSPTFLAAGSEQFF
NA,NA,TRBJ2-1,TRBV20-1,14,TGCAATGCGCAAGCAGGGGAGGTGATTACTGAGCAGTTCTTC,CNAQAGEVITEQFF
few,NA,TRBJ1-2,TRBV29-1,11,TGCAGCGCGGTGGGGGGACGAGGCTACACCTTC,CSAVGGRGYTF
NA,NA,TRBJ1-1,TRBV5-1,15,TGCGCCAGCAGCTTGTGGGAAAAATCGAATACTGAAGCTTTCTTT,CASSLWEKSNTEAFF
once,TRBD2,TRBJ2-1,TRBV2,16,TGTGCCATAGAGGGTTTAGCGGGAGTGCTCTACAATGAGCAGTTCTTC,CAIEGLAGVLYNEQFF
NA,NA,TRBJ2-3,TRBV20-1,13,TGCAGTGGCGGCGGGCGAGGCACAGATACGCAGTATTTT,CSGGGRGTDTQYF
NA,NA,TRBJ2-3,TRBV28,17,TGTGCCAGCAGGACCTATAGGGGGGCGGGAGCCACAGATACGCAGTATTTT,CASRTYRGAGATDTQYF
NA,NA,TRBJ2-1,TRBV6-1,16,TGTGCCAGCAGTGACCCTCTCCGCGGGGACTACAATGAGCAGTTCTTC,CASSDPLRGDYNEQFF
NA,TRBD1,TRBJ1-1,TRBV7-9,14,TGTGCCAGCAGCACGGGGGGACAGAGAACTGAAGCTTTCTTT,CASSTGGQRTEAFF
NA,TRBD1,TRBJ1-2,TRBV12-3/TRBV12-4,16,TGTGCCAGCAGGAAAAGCCCTGAGGGGGCCCAGGATGGCTACACCTTC,CASRKSPEGAQDGYTF
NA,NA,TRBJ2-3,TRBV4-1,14,TGCGCCAGCAGCCAAGGTCACGGGGTAGATACGCAGTATTTT,CASSQGHGVDTQYF